The T cell receptor (beta chain) described here comes from a study of monozygotic twins with inflammatory bowel disease. Incorporation of UMIs carrying a 6-nucleotide sample barcode was performed by template switching. TCRdb re-called the 5' RACE reads and catalogs CDR3 proteins one per entry, DNA excluded. With some 400,000 distinct CDR3 sequences in the sample, the ten largest clones hold 2% to 2.5%. On this clonotype itself: The antigen remains unidentified.

Sampling involved one blood draw (less than 2.7 ml) for every donor. Study-level findings and limits: IBD patients shared fewer clonotypes with other individuals than healthy twins, especially patients with disease activity signs. The analysis yielded no support for one strong signal or clonotype associated with IBD.

The length of the CDR3 is 13 residues. Germline values: CDR1 DFQATT, CDR2 SNEGSKA (reference sequence). The clonotype comes from a human donor with ulcerative colitis or Crohn's disease, or a healthy co-twin of an affected twin (not recorded which). Sequenced sample: blood. The genes are TRBV20-1 and TRBJ1-6; TCRdb's D call, TRBD1, is unchecked because there is no DNA. CDR3 in amino acids: CSAREQGNSPLHF.